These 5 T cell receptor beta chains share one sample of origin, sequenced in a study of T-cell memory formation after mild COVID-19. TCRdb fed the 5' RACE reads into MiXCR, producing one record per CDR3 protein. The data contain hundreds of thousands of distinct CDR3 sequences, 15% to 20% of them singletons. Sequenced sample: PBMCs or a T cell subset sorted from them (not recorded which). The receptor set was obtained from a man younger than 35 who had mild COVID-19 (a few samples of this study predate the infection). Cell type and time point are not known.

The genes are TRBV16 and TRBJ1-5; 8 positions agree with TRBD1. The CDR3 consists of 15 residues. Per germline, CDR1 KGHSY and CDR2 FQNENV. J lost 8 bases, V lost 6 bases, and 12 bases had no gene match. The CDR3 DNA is TGTGCCAGCAGTCCAAGACAGGGGATAGGGGAGCCCCAGCATTTT. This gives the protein CASSPRQGIGEPQHF.

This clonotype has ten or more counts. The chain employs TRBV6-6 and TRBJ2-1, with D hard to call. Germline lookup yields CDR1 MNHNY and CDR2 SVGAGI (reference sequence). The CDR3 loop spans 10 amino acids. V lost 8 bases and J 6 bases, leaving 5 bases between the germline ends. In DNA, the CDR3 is TGTGCCAGCGGAACCAATGAGCAGTTCTTC. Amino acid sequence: CASGTNEQFF.

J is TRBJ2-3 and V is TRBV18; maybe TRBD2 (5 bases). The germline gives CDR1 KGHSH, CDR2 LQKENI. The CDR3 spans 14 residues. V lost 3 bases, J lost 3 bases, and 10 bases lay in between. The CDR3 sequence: CASSPETGTDTQYF. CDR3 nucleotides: TGTGCCAGCTCACCGGAAACGGGGACAGATACGCAGTATTTT.

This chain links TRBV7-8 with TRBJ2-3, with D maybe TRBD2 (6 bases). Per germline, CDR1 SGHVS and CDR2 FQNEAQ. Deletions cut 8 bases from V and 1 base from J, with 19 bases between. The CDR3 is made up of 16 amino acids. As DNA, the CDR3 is TGTGCCAGCGCACGGGGGAGGATACCGGGCACAGATACGCAGTATTTT. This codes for CASARGRIPGTDTQYF.

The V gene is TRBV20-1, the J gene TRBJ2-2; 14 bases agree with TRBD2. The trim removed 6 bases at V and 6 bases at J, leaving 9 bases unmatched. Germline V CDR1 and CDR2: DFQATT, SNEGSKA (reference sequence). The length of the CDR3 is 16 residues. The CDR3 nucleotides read TGCAGTGCGTTAAGCCGACTAGCGGGGGGGCCCGGGGAGCTGTTTTTT. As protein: CSALSRLAGGPGELFF.